The rows below give T cell receptor beta chains drawn from one sample of a study of T-cell reconstitution after alpha-beta-depleted transplantation in children. TCRdb independently ran MiXCR on the PCR reads; one entry per CDR3 protein. The profile shows about a million distinct CDR3 sequences, about 30% of them singletons. Sample: PBMCs, mostly from graft donor cells, taken 360 days after TCRalphabeta/CD19-depleted stem cell transplant. These receptors were collected from a boy under two years old who had a stem cell transplant for SCID, so the T cells may come from the graft donor. CDR3s include the opening cysteine and the closing phenylalanine or tryptophan. Each record gives: D gene, clone size, J gene, V gene, CDR3 DNA, CDR3 protein. A D gene is named only where the DNA matches it firmly. Clone size is stated in some rows and not others, as once, few, many or a class when expanded.

d_gene: .
abundance: .
j_gene: TRBJ1-1
v_gene: TRBV25-1
CDR3nt: TGTGCCAGCAGTGAATTTACACTCGAGAACACTGAAGCTTTCTTT
CDR3aa: CASSEFTLENTEAFF

d_gene: TRBD2
abundance: .
j_gene: TRBJ2-1
v_gene: TRBV4-2
CDR3nt: TGTGCCAGCAGCCAATACCGCGGGGGGCCAGTGTACAATGAGCAGTTCTTC
CDR3aa: CASSQYRGGPVYNEQFF

d_gene: TRBD2
abundance: few
j_gene: TRBJ2-5
v_gene: TRBV12-3/TRBV12-4
CDR3nt: TGTGCCAGCAGTTTAAGAACTAGCGGGGGGTTGGAGACCCAGTACTTC
CDR3aa: CASSLRTSGGLETQYF

d_gene: TRBD1
abundance: .
j_gene: TRBJ2-5
v_gene: TRBV11-2
CDR3nt: TGTGCCAGCAGTTACCGGACAGGGGAACAAGAGACCCAGTACTTC
CDR3aa: CASSYRTGEQETQYF

d_gene: .
abundance: .
j_gene: TRBJ2-1
v_gene: TRBV6-1
CDR3nt: TGTGCCAGCAGTCCGTACGGAGGGGCGACGGACAATGAGCAGTTCTTC
CDR3aa: CASSPYGGATDNEQFF

d_gene: TRBD2
abundance: .
j_gene: TRBJ2-1
v_gene: TRBV9
CDR3nt: TGTGCCAGCAGCGCGCGGGGGGAATACAATGAGCAGTTCTTC
CDR3aa: CASSARGEYNEQFF

d_gene: .
abundance: .
j_gene: TRBJ2-1
v_gene: TRBV4-1
CDR3nt: TGCGCCAGCAGCCAAACCCACGGATGGGAGCAGTTCTTC
CDR3aa: CASSQTHGWEQFF

d_gene: TRBD1
abundance: few
j_gene: TRBJ2-3
v_gene: TRBV2
CDR3nt: TGTGCCAGCAGTGAATGGGACAGCCTGGCAGATACGCAGTATTTT
CDR3aa: CASSEWDSLADTQYF

d_gene: TRBD1
abundance: .
j_gene: TRBJ2-3
v_gene: TRBV29-1
CDR3nt: TGCAGCGCAATTCGGACAGGGTGGAAAGAAGATACGCAGTATTTT
CDR3aa: CSAIRTGWKEDTQYF

d_gene: .
abundance: .
j_gene: TRBJ2-7
v_gene: TRBV2
CDR3nt: TGTGCCAGCAGTCCCGACAGGCAACCCTACGAGCAGTACTTC
CDR3aa: CASSPDRQPYEQYF

d_gene: .
abundance: few
j_gene: TRBJ1-4
v_gene: TRBV3-1
CDR3nt: TGTGCCAGCAGCCCCCCGCTCAATGAAAAACTGTTTTTT
CDR3aa: CASSPPLNEKLFF

d_gene: TRBD1
abundance: few
j_gene: TRBJ1-2
v_gene: TRBV12-3/TRBV12-4
CDR3nt: TGTGCCAGCACCCCCAGACAGGGTGTAAGGTATGGCTACACCTTC
CDR3aa: CASTPRQGVRYGYTF

d_gene: .
abundance: few
j_gene: TRBJ2-7
v_gene: TRBV7-8
CDR3nt: TGTGCCAGCAGCACCCAGGGGTCCGATTCCTACGAGCAGTACTTC
CDR3aa: CASSTQGSDSYEQYF

d_gene: .
abundance: few
j_gene: TRBJ1-1
v_gene: TRBV6-5
CDR3nt: TGTGCCAGCAGTTCCTACAGGGATCCTGAAGCTTTCTTT
CDR3aa: CASSSYRDPEAFF

d_gene: .
abundance: .
j_gene: TRBJ2-1
v_gene: TRBV2
CDR3nt: TGTGCCAGCAAAGAAGGAGTAGGTGAGCAGCTCTTC
CDR3aa: CASKEGVGEQLF

d_gene: .
abundance: few
j_gene: TRBJ2-1
v_gene: TRBV9
CDR3nt: TGTGCCAGCAGCGTAGGGACAGACCCTTACAATGAGCAGTTCTTC
CDR3aa: CASSVGTDPYNEQFF

d_gene: .
abundance: .
j_gene: TRBJ1-1
v_gene: TRBV2
CDR3nt: TGTGCCAGTTCCCGGACAGAAAGAACTGAAGCTTTCTTT
CDR3aa: CASSRTERTEAFF

d_gene: TRBD1
abundance: .
j_gene: TRBJ2-5
v_gene: TRBV5-6
CDR3nt: TGTGCCAGCACCCCCGACAGGGGCCAAGAGACCCAGTACTTC
CDR3aa: CASTPDRGQETQYF

d_gene: .
abundance: few
j_gene: TRBJ2-2
v_gene: TRBV9
CDR3nt: TGTGCCAGCAGCGTAGCTCCAGCTAACACCGGGGAGCTGTTTTTT
CDR3aa: CASSVAPANTGELFF

d_gene: .
abundance: .
j_gene: TRBJ2-7
v_gene: TRBV5-1
CDR3nt: TGCGCCAGCAGCCCTCGGCCCCGGGACGGCTCCGAGCAGTACTTC
CDR3aa: CASSPRPRDGSEQYF

d_gene: TRBD1
abundance: .
j_gene: TRBJ2-6
v_gene: TRBV10-3
CDR3nt: TGTGCCATCAGTGAAAAGGGGGCCCGCTCTGGGGCCAACGTCCTGACTTTC
CDR3aa: CAISEKGARSGANVLTF

d_gene: .
abundance: many
j_gene: TRBJ2-1
v_gene: TRBV9
CDR3nt: TGTGCCAGCAGCGTATTCAACAGGGATGTTAATGAGCAGTTCTTC
CDR3aa: CASSVFNRDVNEQFF

d_gene: TRBD1
abundance: .
j_gene: TRBJ2-7
v_gene: TRBV7-2
CDR3nt: TGTGCCAGCAGCAGGGACAGGTCGAGCTCCTACGAGCAGTACTTC
CDR3aa: CASSRDRSSSYEQYF

d_gene: TRBD1
abundance: .
j_gene: TRBJ1-5
v_gene: TRBV4-1
CDR3nt: TGCGCCAGCAGCACCGGGGCAGGGGGGTATAGCAATCAGCCCCAGCATTTT
CDR3aa: CASSTGAGGYSNQPQHF

d_gene: TRBD1
abundance: .
j_gene: TRBJ1-1
v_gene: TRBV4-1
CDR3nt: TGCGCCAGCAGCCAACCGGACAGGGGGCACACTGAAGCTTTCTTT
CDR3aa: CASSQPDRGHTEAFF

d_gene: .
abundance: .
j_gene: TRBJ1-3
v_gene: TRBV6-5
CDR3nt: TGTGCCAGCAGTTACGGACAGGGAAACACCATATATTTT
CDR3aa: CASSYGQGNTIYF

d_gene: .
abundance: few
j_gene: TRBJ2-7
v_gene: TRBV15
CDR3nt: TGTGCCACCAGCCCCCGTGGGGGATTAGGCCTCCCGCTCTACGAGCAGTACTTC
CDR3aa: CATSPRGGLGLPLYEQYF

d_gene: .
abundance: .
j_gene: TRBJ1-3
v_gene: TRBV5-5
CDR3nt: TGTGCCAGCAGCATCCGGGGCCTAAGCTCTGGAAACACCATATATTTT
CDR3aa: CASSIRGLSSGNTIYF

d_gene: .
abundance: .
j_gene: TRBJ1-5
v_gene: TRBV20-1
CDR3nt: TGCAGTGCTAGTAATATGCGGCTTAGCAATCAGCCCCAGCATTTT
CDR3aa: CSASNMRLSNQPQHF

d_gene: .
abundance: .
j_gene: TRBJ2-2
v_gene: TRBV15
CDR3nt: TGTGCCACCAGCAGAGATATTGTGGGGGTGGGCGTTCTCACCGGGGAGCTGTTTTTT
CDR3aa: CATSRDIVGVGVLTGELFF

d_gene: .
abundance: few
j_gene: TRBJ1-6
v_gene: TRBV7-3
CDR3nt: TGTGCCAGCAGCTCGGGACTGAATTCACCCCTCCACTTT
CDR3aa: CASSSGLNSPLHF

d_gene: .
abundance: .
j_gene: TRBJ2-2
v_gene: TRBV24-1
CDR3nt: TGTGCCACCAGTGGTGAGGGGCCAGTTAACACCGGGGAGCTGTTTTTT
CDR3aa: CATSGEGPVNTGELFF

d_gene: TRBD1
abundance: .
j_gene: TRBJ1-5
v_gene: TRBV20-1
CDR3nt: TGCAGTGCTAAAAAGGACAGGGGGCTTCAGCCCCAGCATTTT
CDR3aa: CSAKKDRGLQPQHF

d_gene: .
abundance: once
j_gene: TRBJ2-7
v_gene: TRBV20-1
CDR3nt: TGCAGTGCTATAAGCGGGACATCCTACGAGCAGTACTTC
CDR3aa: CSAISGTSYEQYF

d_gene: TRBD2
abundance: .
j_gene: TRBJ2-3
v_gene: TRBV20-1
CDR3nt: TGCAGTGCTGTAGGTTGGACTAGCGGGGGGCCCGATACGCAGTATTTT
CDR3aa: CSAVGWTSGGPDTQYF

d_gene: .
abundance: .
j_gene: TRBJ2-7
v_gene: TRBV29-1
CDR3nt: TGCAGCGTTGAAGGAGGGACCCCCGATCCATACGAGCAGTACTTC
CDR3aa: CSVEGGTPDPYEQYF

d_gene: TRBD1
abundance: .
j_gene: TRBJ1-2
v_gene: TRBV7-2
CDR3nt: TGTGCCAGCAGCTCCACAGGGGGACACTATGGCTACACCTTC
CDR3aa: CASSSTGGHYGYTF

d_gene: .
abundance: .
j_gene: TRBJ1-1
v_gene: TRBV7-3
CDR3nt: TGTGCCAGCAGCTTATCAGAGATGAACACTGAAGCTTTCTTT
CDR3aa: CASSLSEMNTEAFF

d_gene: .
abundance: .
j_gene: TRBJ2-7
v_gene: TRBV6-6
CDR3nt: TGTGCCAGCAGTTACTCGAAGGCCTACGAGCAGTACTTC
CDR3aa: CASSYSKAYEQYF

d_gene: .
abundance: .
j_gene: TRBJ2-5
v_gene: TRBV5-1
CDR3nt: TGCGCCAGCAGCTTGGGAACATCTCCCCCGTTTGAGACCCAGTACTTC
CDR3aa: CASSLGTSPPFETQYF